This T cell receptor beta chain was captured by sequencing in a study of T-cell reconstitution after alpha-beta-depleted transplantation in children. Study results and caveats: Where alpha-beta T cells came from about two months after transplant was reportedly several hundred expanded graft clones. There were some patients whose high TCRbeta diversity at day 60 came from surviving recipient T cells and thymic progenitors.

Many counts were recorded for this clonotype. Antigen: not known. Unique molecular identifiers were incorporated when the TCRbeta library was constructed. TCRdb fed the PCR reads into MiXCR, producing one record per CDR3 protein. The table includes around 210,000 distinct CDR3 sequences, approximately 6.9% detected once. Trimming took off 0 bases at V and 8 bases at J, with 13 bases between the two ends. Germline V CDR1 and CDR2: LGHNA, YSLEER. The CDR3 loop spans 15 amino acids. Material: PBMCs, obtained before TCRalphabeta/CD19-depleted stem cell transplant. The chain employs TRBV4-3 and TRBJ1-4; D is undetermined. This clonotype was sampled from a boy younger than 10 with acute lymphoblastic leukemia, due to receive a stem cell transplant. This chain's CDR3 is CASSQEGTNKEKLFF. As DNA, the CDR3 is TGCGCCAGCAGCCAAGAGGGAACCAATAAGGAAAAACTGTTTTTT.